A selection of T cell receptor beta chains follows, all from one sample in a study of T cells in Graves' hyperthyroidism and ophthalmopathy. TCRdb itself ran the multiplex PCR reads through MiXCR, one entry per CDR3 protein. The table has 340,000 or so distinct CDR3 sequences, 21% seen once. Sequenced sample: blood. All receptors derive from a woman aged 45-59 years with Graves' hyperthyroidism. Both conserved end residues are part of each CDR3. The D gene is left open where the match is weak. Clone size, where shown, is once, few, many, or a class for clones that have expanded.

j_call: TRBJ2-7; d_call: TRBD1; v_call: TRBV5-6; clone_size: NA; cdr3_aa: CASSRQGQLSSYEQYF; cdr3_nt: TGTGCCAGCAGCCGCCAGGGACAGTTAAGCTCCTACGAGCAGTACTTC
j_call: TRBJ2-7; d_call: TRBD2; v_call: TRBV6-1; clone_size: NA; cdr3_aa: CASSRASSGRYEQYF; cdr3_nt: TGTGCCAGCAGTCGCGCCTCTAGCGGGAGGTACGAGCAGTACTTC
j_call: TRBJ1-2; d_call: TRBD1; v_call: TRBV20-1; clone_size: NA; cdr3_aa: CSAETGTYGYTF; cdr3_nt: TGCAGTGCTGAGACAGGGACCTATGGCTACACCTTC
j_call: TRBJ1-1; d_call: NA; v_call: TRBV6-1; clone_size: NA; cdr3_aa: CASTQALGRGGHPEAFF; cdr3_nt: TGTGCCAGCACCCAAGCTTTGGGGCGTGGGGGGCACCCTGAAGCTTTCTTT
j_call: TRBJ1-1; d_call: NA; v_call: TRBV27; clone_size: NA; cdr3_aa: CASSPRVTSEAFF; cdr3_nt: TGTGCCAGCAGTCCGCGCGTAACTAGTGAAGCTTTCTTT
j_call: TRBJ2-5; d_call: TRBD1; v_call: TRBV5-1; clone_size: many; cdr3_aa: CASSRTGVGMQETQYF; cdr3_nt: TGCGCCAGCAGCCGGACAGGGGTGGGAATGCAAGAGACCCAGTACTTC
j_call: TRBJ2-5; d_call: NA; v_call: TRBV10-3; clone_size: few; cdr3_aa: CAISESTRGQETQYF; cdr3_nt: TGTGCCATCAGTGAGTCGACTAGGGGGCAAGAGACCCAGTACTTC
j_call: TRBJ1-4; d_call: NA; v_call: TRBV6-6; clone_size: many; cdr3_aa: CASSYGQGLEKLFF; cdr3_nt: TGTGCCAGCAGTTACGGGCAGGGATTAGAAAAACTGTTTTTT
j_call: TRBJ1-5; d_call: NA; v_call: TRBV3-1; clone_size: many; cdr3_aa: CASSQDPTPEPQHF; cdr3_nt: TGTGCCAGCAGCCAAGACCCCACCCCTGAGCCCCAGCATTTT
j_call: TRBJ1-2; d_call: TRBD1; v_call: TRBV10-3; clone_size: many; cdr3_aa: CAIQEDRGLSNYGYTF; cdr3_nt: TGTGCCATCCAGGAGGACAGGGGACTCTCTAACTATGGCTACACCTTC
j_call: TRBJ2-1; d_call: TRBD2; v_call: TRBV4-2; clone_size: NA; cdr3_aa: CASSQDKGTSGNNEQFF; cdr3_nt: TGTGCCAGCAGCCAAGATAAGGGGACTAGCGGGAACAATGAGCAGTTCTTC
j_call: TRBJ1-2; d_call: NA; v_call: TRBV27; clone_size: NA; cdr3_aa: CASSLLGAGYGYTF; cdr3_nt: TGTGCCAGCAGTTTATTGGGGGCCGGCTATGGCTACACCTTC
j_call: TRBJ2-1; d_call: TRBD1; v_call: TRBV7-9; clone_size: NA; cdr3_aa: CASSMDRAGTDNEQFF; cdr3_nt: TGTGCCAGCAGCATGGACAGGGCGGGGACCGACAATGAGCAGTTCTTC
j_call: TRBJ2-3; d_call: NA; v_call: TRBV30; clone_size: many; cdr3_aa: CAWIVDTRDTQYF; cdr3_nt: TGTGCCTGGATAGTGGACACAAGAGATACGCAGTATTTT
j_call: TRBJ2-2; d_call: NA; v_call: TRBV6-2/TRBV6-3; clone_size: many; cdr3_aa: CASSGDPITGELFF; cdr3_nt: TGTGCCAGCAGTGGGGACCCGATAACCGGGGAGCTGTTTTTT
j_call: TRBJ2-1; d_call: NA; v_call: TRBV2; clone_size: many; cdr3_aa: CASASRWEHNEQFF; cdr3_nt: TGTGCCAGCGCCTCTCGGTGGGAACACAATGAGCAGTTCTTC
j_call: TRBJ2-7; d_call: TRBD1; v_call: TRBV6-1; clone_size: many; cdr3_aa: CASSDTTRGLYEQYF; cdr3_nt: TGTGCCAGCAGTGATACTACCAGGGGGCTCTACGAGCAGTACTTC
j_call: TRBJ1-5; d_call: NA; v_call: TRBV6-1; clone_size: NA; cdr3_aa: CATAQVLSNQPQHF; cdr3_nt: TGTGCCACCGCCCAGGTCCTTAGCAATCAGCCCCAGCATTTT
j_call: TRBJ1-6; d_call: TRBD1; v_call: TRBV7-8; clone_size: many; cdr3_aa: CASSPMGQGGSPLHF; cdr3_nt: TGTGCCAGCAGCCCTATGGGACAGGGAGGTTCACCCCTCCACTTT
j_call: TRBJ2-1; d_call: NA; v_call: TRBV7-8; clone_size: many; cdr3_aa: CASSFQTGGDHNEQFF; cdr3_nt: TGTGCCAGCAGCTTTCAAACGGGGGGCGACCACAATGAGCAGTTCTTC
j_call: TRBJ1-1; d_call: NA; v_call: TRBV19; clone_size: NA; cdr3_aa: CASSIGGGGNTEAFF; cdr3_nt: TGTGCCAGTAGTATTGGCGGAGGAGGGAACACTGAAGCTTTCTTT
j_call: TRBJ1-4; d_call: TRBD1; v_call: TRBV20-1; clone_size: many; cdr3_aa: CSARPPGQGREKLFF; cdr3_nt: TGCAGTGCTAGACCTCCGGGACAGGGGAGGGAAAAACTGTTTTTT
j_call: TRBJ2-7; d_call: NA; v_call: TRBV7-8; clone_size: many; cdr3_aa: CASSLGPGAPYEQYF; cdr3_nt: TGTGCCAGCAGCTTAGGGCCGGGGGCTCCCTACGAGCAGTACTTC
j_call: TRBJ2-1; d_call: NA; v_call: TRBV2; clone_size: many; cdr3_aa: CASPAEQFF; cdr3_nt: TGTGCCAGTCCGGCTGAGCAGTTCTTC
j_call: TRBJ1-1; d_call: NA; v_call: TRBV28; clone_size: NA; cdr3_aa: CASRSATEAFF; cdr3_nt: TGTGCCAGCCGTTCCGCCACTGAAGCTTTCTTT
j_call: TRBJ2-3; d_call: NA; v_call: TRBV5-1; clone_size: NA; cdr3_aa: CASSLVTSTDTQYF; cdr3_nt: TGCGCCAGCAGCTTGGTAACTAGCACAGATACGCAGTATTTT
j_call: TRBJ2-7; d_call: TRBD2; v_call: TRBV5-1; clone_size: NA; cdr3_aa: CASSTGLAGKQSSYEQYF; cdr3_nt: TGCGCCAGCAGCACCGGACTAGCGGGGAAACAGAGCTCCTACGAGCAGTACTTC
j_call: TRBJ2-1; d_call: NA; v_call: TRBV6-2/TRBV6-3; clone_size: many; cdr3_aa: CASTGMGVLEQFF; cdr3_nt: TGTGCCAGCACGGGTATGGGCGTCCTCGAGCAGTTCTTC
j_call: TRBJ1-1; d_call: TRBD1; v_call: TRBV11-2; clone_size: many; cdr3_aa: CASSSRDRARNTEAFF; cdr3_nt: TGTGCCAGCAGTTCCCGGGACAGGGCCAGAAACACTGAAGCTTTCTTT
j_call: TRBJ1-5; d_call: NA; v_call: TRBV19; clone_size: NA; cdr3_aa: CASSIPGATQPQHF; cdr3_nt: TGTGCCAGTAGTATTCCGGGGGCTACTCAGCCCCAGCATTTT
j_call: TRBJ1-1; d_call: TRBD1; v_call: TRBV6-1; clone_size: NA; cdr3_aa: CASSEQGGSTEAFF; cdr3_nt: TGTGCCAGCAGTGAGCAGGGGGGGAGCACTGAAGCTTTCTTT
j_call: TRBJ2-5; d_call: NA; v_call: TRBV30; clone_size: many; cdr3_aa: CAWKRGETQYF; cdr3_nt: TGTGCCTGGAAGCGAGGAGAGACCCAGTACTTC
j_call: TRBJ2-7; d_call: NA; v_call: TRBV11-2; clone_size: many; cdr3_aa: CASSLAQGPISYEQYF; cdr3_nt: TGTGCCAGCAGCTTAGCACAGGGACCTATCTCCTACGAGCAGTACTTC
j_call: TRBJ2-3; d_call: NA; v_call: TRBV28; clone_size: NA; cdr3_aa: CASSSQGPDTQYF; cdr3_nt: TGTGCCAGCAGTTCTCAGGGACCAGATACGCAGTATTTT
j_call: TRBJ1-6; d_call: NA; v_call: TRBV7-2; clone_size: many; cdr3_aa: CASSLDASPLHF; cdr3_nt: TGTGCCAGCAGCTTAGACGCTTCACCCCTCCACTTT
j_call: TRBJ1-6; d_call: NA; v_call: TRBV2; clone_size: many; cdr3_aa: CASSGDMDLHF; cdr3_nt: TGTGCCAGCAGTGGGGATATGGACCTCCACTTT
j_call: TRBJ2-7; d_call: NA; v_call: TRBV30; clone_size: many; cdr3_aa: CAWSVDSYEQYF; cdr3_nt: TGTGCCTGGAGTGTTGACTCCTACGAGCAGTACTTC
j_call: TRBJ2-1; d_call: NA; v_call: TRBV28; clone_size: NA; cdr3_aa: CASTLGGATRGPYNEQFF; cdr3_nt: TGTGCCAGCACGCTCGGCGGGGCCACACGGGGCCCCTACAATGAGCAGTTCTTC
j_call: TRBJ2-5; d_call: TRBD1; v_call: TRBV18; clone_size: many; cdr3_aa: CASSPRDRGWETQYF; cdr3_nt: TGTGCCAGCTCACCGAGGGACAGAGGGTGGGAGACCCAGTACTTC
j_call: TRBJ1-2; d_call: TRBD1; v_call: TRBV20-1; clone_size: many; cdr3_aa: CSARGQGAEGYTF; cdr3_nt: TGCAGTGCTCGGGGCCAGGGGGCAGAGGGCTACACCTTC
j_call: TRBJ2-5; d_call: TRBD2; v_call: TRBV6-1; clone_size: many; cdr3_aa: CASTTRRGLTSGTAATQYF; cdr3_nt: TGTGCCAGCACTACCCGGAGGGGGTTGACTAGCGGGACAGCTGCGACCCAGTACTTC
j_call: TRBJ2-3; d_call: NA; v_call: TRBV10-3; clone_size: few; cdr3_aa: CAIKPNLSTDTQYF; cdr3_nt: TGTGCCATAAAGCCAAACTTGAGCACAGATACGCAGTATTTT
j_call: TRBJ2-3; d_call: NA; v_call: TRBV9; clone_size: many; cdr3_aa: CASSVEHSTDTQYF; cdr3_nt: TGTGCCAGCAGCGTAGAACACAGCACAGATACGCAGTATTTT
j_call: TRBJ2-1; d_call: NA; v_call: TRBV7-9; clone_size: many; cdr3_aa: CASSPPGTVKEQFF; cdr3_nt: TGTGCCAGCAGCCCCCCCGGGACGGTAAAGGAGCAGTTCTTC
j_call: TRBJ2-4; d_call: TRBD2; v_call: TRBV19; clone_size: NA; cdr3_aa: CASRKGSGGFLGKNIQYF; cdr3_nt: TGTGCCAGTAGGAAAGGTAGCGGGGGTTTTCTTGGCAAAAACATTCAGTACTTC
j_call: TRBJ2-4; d_call: NA; v_call: TRBV6-2/TRBV6-3; clone_size: many; cdr3_aa: CASSHPGLAKNIQYF; cdr3_nt: TGTGCCAGCAGTCACCCAGGACTAGCCAAAAACATTCAGTACTTC
j_call: TRBJ2-7; d_call: NA; v_call: TRBV30; clone_size: NA; cdr3_aa: CAWSIPREATYEQYF; cdr3_nt: TGTGCCTGGAGTATCCCGAGGGAGGCCACCTACGAGCAGTACTTC
j_call: TRBJ2-1; d_call: NA; v_call: TRBV2; clone_size: many; cdr3_aa: CASSEIRTGNEQFF; cdr3_nt: TGTGCCAGCAGTGAAATCCGGACCGGCAATGAGCAGTTCTTC
j_call: TRBJ1-1; d_call: NA; v_call: TRBV29-1; clone_size: NA; cdr3_aa: CSVSTWGAKTEAFF; cdr3_nt: TGCAGCGTTTCAACGTGGGGGGCAAAAACTGAAGCTTTCTTT
j_call: TRBJ2-2; d_call: NA; v_call: TRBV18; clone_size: few; cdr3_aa: CASSLTIRTGELFF; cdr3_nt: TGTGCCAGCTCGTTGACAATTAGGACCGGGGAGCTGTTTTTT
j_call: TRBJ2-7; d_call: NA; v_call: TRBV28; clone_size: many; cdr3_aa: CASSPPGGTSYEQYF; cdr3_nt: TGTGCCAGCAGCCCCCCCGGGGGCACCTCCTACGAGCAGTACTTC
j_call: TRBJ2-5; d_call: NA; v_call: TRBV7-2; clone_size: few; cdr3_aa: CASSLEQGMGTQYF; cdr3_nt: TGTGCCAGCAGCTTGGAACAAGGGATGGGGACCCAGTACTTC
j_call: TRBJ1-6; d_call: NA; v_call: TRBV28; clone_size: many; cdr3_aa: CASSLDSKPLHF; cdr3_nt: TGTGCCAGCAGCCTCGACAGTAAACCCCTCCACTTT
j_call: TRBJ1-2; d_call: NA; v_call: TRBV28; clone_size: many; cdr3_aa: CASSPGALRGYTF; cdr3_nt: TGTGCCAGCAGTCCAGGGGCGTTGAGGGGCTACACCTTC
j_call: TRBJ2-5; d_call: TRBD2; v_call: TRBV20-1; clone_size: many; cdr3_aa: CSADRRAGGKQETQYF; cdr3_nt: TGCAGTGCCGACCGTAGGGCCGGGGGGAAACAAGAGACCCAGTACTTC
j_call: TRBJ1-2; d_call: NA; v_call: TRBV28; clone_size: many; cdr3_aa: CASTLAGTNYGYTF; cdr3_nt: TGTGCCAGCACCTTGGCAGGAACCAACTATGGCTACACCTTC
j_call: TRBJ1-6; d_call: TRBD1; v_call: TRBV11-2; clone_size: NA; cdr3_aa: CASSKDRAYNSPLHF; cdr3_nt: TGTGCCAGCAGTAAAGACAGGGCCTATAATTCACCCCTCCACTTT